The rows below give T cell receptor beta chains drawn from one sample of a study of post-analysis software for immune sequencing data. MiXCR, run by TCRdb on the PCR reads, gives a single entry per CDR3 protein. The sample contains 400,000 to 500,000 distinct CDR3 sequences, 39% of which appear only once. Source material: blood. The receptors originated from a girl aged 2 to 9 with multiple sclerosis. Both conserved end residues are part of each CDR3. Each record gives: J gene, D gene, V gene, clone size, CDR3 DNA, CDR3 protein. A D gene is named only where the DNA matches it firmly. Clone size is not always given. Where it is, it says once, few, many or a class for expanded clones.

TRBJ1-5 NA TRBV12-3/TRBV12-4 few TGTGCCAGCAGTTTTTGGCAGGGGAATCAGCCCCAGCATTTT CASSFWQGNQPQHF
TRBJ2-7 TRBD1 TRBV28 NA TGTGCCAGCAGTTTGGTTGGTGACAGGGGACACGAGCAGTACTTC CASSLVGDRGHEQYF
TRBJ2-1 NA TRBV10-3 NA TGTGCCATCAGTAGACAGGAAGACAATGAGCAGTTCTTC CAISRQEDNEQFF
TRBJ1-5 NA TRBV2 NA TGTGCCAGCAGTGCCACCGGGGGTAGCAATCAGCCCCAGCATTTT CASSATGGSNQPQHF
TRBJ2-1 TRBD2 TRBV9 few TGTGCCAGCAGCCCCTTTGGGGCGCGCGCGGGAGAGACCTACAATGAGCAGTTCTTC CASSPFGARAGETYNEQFF
TRBJ2-7 NA TRBV28 few TGTGCCAGCAGTTGGAGACAGTCAACCTACGAGCAGTACTTC CASSWRQSTYEQYF
TRBJ1-1 TRBD1 TRBV29-1 few TGCAGCGTCGAAAGGTCGAGGACAGGGGCGGGAGTTGGCACTGAAGCTTTCTTT CSVERSRTGAGVGTEAFF
TRBJ1-1 TRBD1 TRBV7-9 NA TGTGCCAGCAGCCCCGGGAAGAGGGGGCGACAGAACACTGAAGCTTTCTTT CASSPGKRGRQNTEAFF
TRBJ2-7 NA TRBV5-1 many TGCGCCAGCAGCTTGGTTTCAGACAGGTACTTCTCCTACGAGCAGTACTTC CASSLVSDRYFSYEQYF
TRBJ1-5 NA TRBV24-1 NA TGTGCCACCAGTGCCACCACAGCCACCAATCAGCCCCAGCATTTT CATSATTATNQPQHF
TRBJ2-5 NA TRBV2 NA TGTGCCTCTCAAACGGCCGCTAGCGAATGGGAGACCCAGTACTTC CASQTAASEWETQYF
TRBJ1-6 TRBD1 TRBV9 few TGTGCCAGCAGCGTGCAAGACAGGGCAAATTCACCCCTCCACTTT CASSVQDRANSPLHF
TRBJ2-1 NA TRBV29-1 NA TGCAGCGTTGAAGATCGGGAGAGATACAATGAGCAGTTCTTC CSVEDRERYNEQFF
TRBJ1-4 NA TRBV7-2 few TGTGCCAGCAGCTTAGCGTCGGCAGGGAGGTATAATGAAAAACTGTTTTTT CASSLASAGRYNEKLFF
TRBJ2-3 TRBD1 TRBV29-1 few TGCAGCGTCGCTAATACAGGGTCCAGGGGGAAAGATACGCAGTATTTT CSVANTGSRGKDTQYF
TRBJ2-1 TRBD2 TRBV27 few TGTGCCAGCAGTTTGTCACGTTTACTAGCGGTTTCCTACAATGAGCAGTTCTTC CASSLSRLLAVSYNEQFF
TRBJ1-1 NA TRBV29-1 NA TGCAGCGTTGTCCCGGGTGAAGCTTTCTTT CSVVPGEAFF
TRBJ2-3 TRBD2 TRBV7-9 NA TGTGCCAGCAGCCCAGTACTAGCGGGAGAGTATACGCAGTATTTT CASSPVLAGEYTQYF
TRBJ2-3 TRBD2 TRBV29-1 NA TGCAGCGTCGAACCGAGACTAGCGGAGAGCACAGATACGCAGTATTTT CSVEPRLAESTDTQYF
TRBJ2-1 TRBD1 TRBV11-2 many TGTGCCAGCAGCTTGGCTTCGGACAGGGCAGGTGAGCAGTTCTTC CASSLASDRAGEQFF
TRBJ2-7 NA TRBV21-1 few TGTGCCAGCAGCAAAGAGACAGGGGGCATCTCCTACGAGCAGTACTTC CASSKETGGISYEQYF
TRBJ2-7 NA TRBV5-1 NA TGCGCCAGCAGCTCGAAGGTGGGGAGCTCCTACGAGCAGTACTTC CASSSKVGSSYEQYF
TRBJ2-1 TRBD1 TRBV9 NA TGTGCCAGCAGCGTATCCAGGGGGTTTAATGAGCAGTTCTTC CASSVSRGFNEQFF
TRBJ2-3 TRBD2 TRBV11-2 NA TGTGCCAGCAGCTTAGCCCGCCCACTAGCGGGGATTAACACAGATACGCAGTATTTT CASSLARPLAGINTDTQYF
TRBJ1-2 NA TRBV5-6 few TGTGCCAGCAGCTTTCGACACCTCATCTATGGCTACACCTTC CASSFRHLIYGYTF
TRBJ1-1 NA TRBV13 NA TGTGCCAGCAGCTCACGAGCCCGGGGAGAGAACACTGAAGCTTTCTTT CASSSRARGENTEAFF
TRBJ1-5 NA TRBV28 NA TGTGCCAGCAGTTGGGCGACAGTTAGCAATCAGCCCCAGCATTTT CASSWATVSNQPQHF
TRBJ2-7 NA TRBV28 NA TGTGCCAGCAGTTTATGGACTGAACCCTACGAGCAGTACTTC CASSLWTEPYEQYF
TRBJ2-3 NA TRBV4-1 few TGCGCCAGCAGCCAAGATCAGGGGGGGGTCCTCTTCACAGATACGCAGTATTTT CASSQDQGGVLFTDTQYF
TRBJ2-5 TRBD1 TRBV28 few TGTGCCAGCAGTACCGGGACAGGGGTTAGGGAGACCCAGTACTTC CASSTGTGVRETQYF
TRBJ1-4 TRBD1 TRBV20-1 NA TGCAGTGCTAGAGCCTCCCGGACAGGGTTAATTGAAAAACTGTTTTTT CSARASRTGLIEKLFF
TRBJ2-7 NA TRBV5-6 NA TGTGCCAGCAGCTCCAAGGGGTCCGGGGACTACGAGCAGTACTTC CASSSKGSGDYEQYF
TRBJ2-7 TRBD2 TRBV15 NA TGTGCCACCAGCAGAGAGACCCCCCTGTCTAGCGGACTATACGAGCAGTACTTC CATSRETPLSSGLYEQYF
TRBJ2-7 TRBD2 TRBV5-1 few TGCGCCAGCGGCTTGAGGTTCAGCGGGGGGAGGTACGAGCAGTACTTC CASGLRFSGGRYEQYF
TRBJ1-1 NA TRBV12-3/TRBV12-4 few TGTGCCAGCAGTTTTGGGACGGAGAACACTGAAGCTTTCTTT CASSFGTENTEAFF
TRBJ2-1 TRBD1 TRBV15 few TGTGCCACCAGCAGGACTGACAGGGACTCCTACAATGAGCAGTTCTTC CATSRTDRDSYNEQFF
TRBJ2-3 NA TRBV21-1 NA TGTGCCAGCAGCAAAACGTCCGGGACTAGCGGGCACCGCACAGATACGCAGTATTTT CASSKTSGTSGHRTDTQYF
TRBJ1-2 NA TRBV20-1 few TGCAGTGCTACCGCGATCAAAGGACCCTATGGCTACACCTTC CSATAIKGPYGYTF
TRBJ2-4 NA TRBV28 NA TGTGCCAGCAGTTTCGCGCAGGGGTGGGGGAAAAACATTCAGTACTTC CASSFAQGWGKNIQYF
TRBJ1-1 NA TRBV29-1 NA TGCAGCGTTGGGGGCAATATGAACACTGAAGCTTTCTTT CSVGGNMNTEAFF
TRBJ1-5 TRBD1 TRBV12-3/TRBV12-4 NA TGTGCCAGCAGCAAAGACAGGGACAATCAGCCCCAGCATTTT CASSKDRDNQPQHF
TRBJ1-6 NA TRBV27 NA TGTGCCAGCAGTTCCTCGATGCCCCTCCACTTT CASSSSMPLHF
TRBJ2-1 TRBD2 TRBV29-1 many TGCAGCGTTGCCGGGACTAGCGGGAAAAATGAGCAGTTCTTC CSVAGTSGKNEQFF
TRBJ2-2 NA TRBV9 NA TGTGCCAGCAGCGTAGCTAGGGGAAACACCGGGGAGCTGTTTTTT CASSVARGNTGELFF
TRBJ1-6 NA TRBV4-1 NA TGCGCCAGCAGCCAAGATTGGCAGGGCAATTCACCCCTCCACTTT CASSQDWQGNSPLHF
TRBJ2-5 NA TRBV15 many TGTGCCACCAGCAGAGATACGGGGGCCCAGTACTTC CATSRDTGAQYF
TRBJ2-7 NA TRBV7-6 few TGTGCCAGCAGCATCGCCTACAGAGCCAACTACGAGCAGTACTTC CASSIAYRANYEQYF
TRBJ2-1 NA TRBV5-1 NA TGCGCCAGCAGCCCCGGGCCTAGTATAGCCGCTGGGTTCTTC CASSPGPSIAAGFF
TRBJ2-4 TRBD1 TRBV7-2 few TGTGCCAGCAGCTTCTTGACAGGGGGCCGAACCGGGGCCCTTGGGAACATTCAGTACTTC CASSFLTGGRTGALGNIQYF
TRBJ2-7 NA TRBV28 NA TGTGCCAGCAGTTTTCTTGGCGCGACCTACGAGCAGTACTTC CASSFLGATYEQYF
TRBJ2-7 NA TRBV28 NA TGTGCCAGCAGTTTCCACCGGGACACGTCTCAACGGTACTTC CASSFHRDTSQRYF
TRBJ2-7 TRBD1 TRBV20-1 NA TGCAGTGCTAGGATTCGGGACAGCTTTCCTAACGAGCAGTACTTC CSARIRDSFPNEQYF
TRBJ2-7 NA TRBV27 once TGTGCCAGCAAATACCTGGGGGACAACATCTACGAGCAGTACTTC CASKYLGDNIYEQYF
TRBJ2-4 TRBD1 TRBV2 NA TGTGCCACCCAGGGGGACATCCTATCTGCCAAAAACATTCAGTACTTC CATQGDILSAKNIQYF
TRBJ2-6 TRBD1 TRBV4-1 NA TGCGCCAGCAGCCAATATAGGACAGGGACGACTGGGGCCAACGTCCTGACTTTC CASSQYRTGTTGANVLTF
TRBJ1-4 TRBD1 TRBV5-1 NA TGCGCCAGCAGCTTCCTTACACAGGGGGCTGGTGAAAAACTGTTTTTT CASSFLTQGAGEKLFF
TRBJ1-5 TRBD1 TRBV6-6 NA TGTGCCAGCAGTTTTTGGACAGGTCTCAATCAGCCCCAGCATTTT CASSFWTGLNQPQHF
TRBJ2-5 TRBD2 TRBV18 few TGTGCCAGCTCAACGCTACGAATCGGGACTAGCGGGAGATCGGATAAAGAGACCCAGTACTTC CASSTLRIGTSGRSDKETQYF
TRBJ2-3 NA TRBV7-8 NA TGTGCCAGCAGCTCCCGCCGGGGCTCGTGGATAGATACGCAGTATTTT CASSSRRGSWIDTQYF
TRBJ2-5 TRBD1 TRBV20-1 few TGCAGTGCTAGGCGACAGGGGATTAGCGGGACCCAGTACTTC CSARRQGISGTQYF